The rows below give T cell receptor beta chains drawn from one sample of a study of T cell responses to AZD1222 COVID-19 vaccine. The data were produced by immunoSEQ multiplex PCR, yet TCRdb's version contains in-frame clones alone and is incomplete. The sample records tens of thousands of clones, under 95% being singletons. The specimen comprised peripheral blood, sampled on day 0 of MenACWY control vaccination. All receptors derive from an adult in good health. Both conserved end residues are part of each CDR3. A D gene is named only where the DNA matches it firmly. Size values are once, few and many counts, or a class for expanded clones, and some rows have none.

clone_size,j_call,v_call,d_call,cdr3_nt,cdr3_aa
NA,TRBJ1-6,TRBV14,NA,TGTGCCAGCAGCCCCGGACTGACGAATTCACCCCTCCACTTT,CASSPGLTNSPLHF
NA,TRBJ1-4,TRBV24-1,NA,TGTGCCACCAGTGATTCGTCCGAAAAACTGTTTTTT,CATSDSSEKLFF
NA,TRBJ2-3,TRBV13,TRBD2,TGTGCCAGCAGCATAGGGACTAGCGGGGACAGGGCAGGCACAGATACGCAGTATTTT,CASSIGTSGDRAGTDTQYF
NA,TRBJ1-2,TRBV20-1,NA,TGCAGTGCTAGTCTCGGGAGTTATGGCTACACCTTC,CSASLGSYGYTF
NA,TRBJ2-2,TRBV28,NA,TGTGCCAGCAGCCAGGGGGGCCGCACCGGGGAGCTGTTTTTT,CASSQGGRTGELFF
NA,TRBJ1-1,TRBV28,TRBD1,TGTGCCAGCAGTCCCCGGGGCAGGGGGCGATCCACTGAAGCTTTCTTT,CASSPRGRGRSTEAFF
NA,TRBJ1-5,TRBV3-1/TRBV3-2,NA,TGTGCCAGCAGCCAAGGTGAGAGTCAGCCCCAGCATTTT,CASSQGESQPQHF
few,TRBJ1-1,TRBV5-1,NA,TGCGCCAGCAGCTTGGCCGAGGGAAGTGGCACTGAAGCTTTCTTT,CASSLAEGSGTEAFF
NA,TRBJ2-7,TRBV6-5,NA,TGTGCCAGCAGTTACGCCCTAGGGGGCGAGCAGTACTTC,CASSYALGGEQYF
NA,TRBJ2-1,TRBV19,NA,TGTGCCAGTAGGCGTACCGCGGGACAATTTAGGGATCGGAATGAGCAGTTCTTC,CASRRTAGQFRDRNEQFF
NA,TRBJ2-2,TRBV4-2,NA,TGTGCCAGCAGCCAACCGGACAGGAACACCGGGGAGCTGTTTTTT,CASSQPDRNTGELFF
few,TRBJ2-2,TRBV14,NA,TGTGCCAGCAGCCAAGGCGCTGGGGGGGCACGTAGCACCGGGGAGCTGTTTTTT,CASSQGAGGARSTGELFF
NA,TRBJ2-5,TRBV2,NA,TGTGCCAGCAGTGAGATGAGGGAAGAGACCCAGTACTTC,CASSEMREETQYF
NA,TRBJ1-5,TRBV13,NA,TGTGCCAGCAGCTTGACGGATAGCAATCAGCCCCAGCATTTT,CASSLTDSNQPQHF
NA,TRBJ2-7,TRBV28,NA,TGTGCCAGCAACACCCCCGGGCACGAGCAGTACTTC,CASNTPGHEQYF
NA,TRBJ1-4,TRBV6-5,NA,TGTGCCAGCAGCAGGACAGCAACTAATGAAAAACTGTTTTTT,CASSRTATNEKLFF
NA,TRBJ2-7,TRBV5-1,TRBD2,TGCGCCAGCAGCTTGGCCTCTAGCGGGGGCCTCTCCGAGCAGTACTTC,CASSLASSGGLSEQYF
NA,TRBJ2-7,TRBV19,TRBD1,TGTGCCAGTAGGTGGGACAGGAAGAGCGAGCAGTACTTC,CASRWDRKSEQYF
NA,TRBJ2-1,TRBV6-2/TRBV6-3,TRBD2,TGTGCCAGCAGTGGGAACTCGGGACTAGCGGGAGGAGGAGGGGAGCAGTTCTTC,CASSGNSGLAGGGGEQFF
NA,TRBJ2-7,TRBV24-1,TRBD1,TGTGCCACCAGTGATGCCGCGGGACAGGGGGCAGGCGAGCAGTACTTC,CATSDAAGQGAGEQYF
NA,TRBJ2-6,TRBV6-2/TRBV6-3,NA,TGTGCCAGCAGTTATATGATTTTCTCTGGGGCCAACGTCCTGACTTTC,CASSYMIFSGANVLTF
NA,TRBJ2-3,TRBV5-1,TRBD1,TGCGCCAGCAGCTTGGCCGGGACAGGGGGCACAGATACGCAGTATTTT,CASSLAGTGGTDTQYF
NA,TRBJ2-7,TRBV29-1,TRBD1,TGCAGCGCAAACAGGGGGACAGGGGGCCTCTACGAGCAGTACTTC,CSANRGTGGLYEQYF
NA,TRBJ2-3,TRBV18,NA,TGTGCCAGCTCACCACCAATCCGGGCAGATACGCAGTATTTT,CASSPPIRADTQYF
once,TRBJ1-2,TRBV19,NA,TGTGCCAGCGCCCTGGTGGATAAGGGTGGCTACACCTTC,CASALVDKGGYTF
NA,TRBJ1-1,TRBV6-6,NA,TGTGCCAGCAGCCACACCCGGGCTGAAGCTTTCTTT,CASSHTRAEAFF
NA,TRBJ1-5,TRBV6-2/TRBV6-3,NA,TGTGCCAGCAGTGGGGACCTCGATCAGCCCCAGCATTTT,CASSGDLDQPQHF
once,TRBJ2-3,TRBV7-9,NA,TGTGCCAGCAGCTTGGTCCCCTTCACAGATACGCAGTATTTT,CASSLVPFTDTQYF
few,TRBJ2-1,TRBV2,NA,TGTGCCAGCAGTGATCGAGACCAAGTATACGAGCAGTTCTTC,CASSDRDQVYEQFF
NA,TRBJ1-2,TRBV5-1,NA,TGCGCCAGCAGCCTGGGGGCTGAGTATGGCTACACCTTC,CASSLGAEYGYTF
NA,TRBJ1-1,TRBV5-5,NA,TGTGCCAGCAGCTTTTTACCGGGGACCGTGAACACTGAAGCTTTCTTT,CASSFLPGTVNTEAFF